This T cell receptor beta chain appears in the sequencing data of a study of OX40 agonist ivuxolimab in advanced cancers. Turning to the study itself: The dose of intravenous ivuxolimab that patients received every 2 weeks ranged from 0.01 to 10 mg/kg.

V shed 4 bases, J shed 2 bases, and the junction held 8 bases outside the gene matches. This CDR3 comprises 15 residues. Germline-derived CDR1 and CDR2 are SGHVS and FQNEAQ. TCRdb keeps only in-frame clones here, not all; method: immunoSEQ multiplex PCR. This sample carries 85,000 to 100,000 clones, approximately 95% of them seen once, and the ten largest clones take 0.15% to 0.2%. The TCR was taken from an adult with an advanced solid tumor such as melanoma, head and neck, liver or kidney cancer. The chain has TRBV7-8 and TRBJ2-7, with 7 bases fitting TRBD1. This specimen consisted of CD4+ or CD8+ T cells sorted from blood, obtained in a trial of the OX40 agonist ivuxolimab. The DNA for the CDR3 is TGTGCCAGCAGCTCCCGACAGGGATACACCTACGAGCAGTACTTC. It encodes CASSSRQGYTYEQYF. The whole variable domain, remainder taken from reference TRBV7-8 and TRBJ2-7, is GAGVSQSPRYKVAKRGQDVALRCDPISGHVSLFWYQQALGQGPEFLTYFQNEAQLDKSGLPSDRFFAERPEGSVSTLKIQRTQQEDSAVYLCASSSRQGYTYEQYFGPGTRLTVT.